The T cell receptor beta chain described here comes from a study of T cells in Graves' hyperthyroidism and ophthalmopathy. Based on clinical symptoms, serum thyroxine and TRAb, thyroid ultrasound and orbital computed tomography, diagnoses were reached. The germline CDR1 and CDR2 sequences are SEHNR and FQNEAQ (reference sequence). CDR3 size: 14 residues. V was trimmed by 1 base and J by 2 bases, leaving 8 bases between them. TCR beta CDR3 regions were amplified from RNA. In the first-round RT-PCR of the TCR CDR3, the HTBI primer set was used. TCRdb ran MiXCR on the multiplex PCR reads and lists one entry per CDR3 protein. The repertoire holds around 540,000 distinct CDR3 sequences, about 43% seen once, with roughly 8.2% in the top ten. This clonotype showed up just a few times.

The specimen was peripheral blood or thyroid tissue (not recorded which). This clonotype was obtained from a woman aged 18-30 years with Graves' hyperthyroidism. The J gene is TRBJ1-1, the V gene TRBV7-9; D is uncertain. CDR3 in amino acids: CASSLGYPNTEAFF. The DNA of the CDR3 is TGTGCCAGCAGCTTAGGATACCCTAACACTGAAGCTTTCTTT.